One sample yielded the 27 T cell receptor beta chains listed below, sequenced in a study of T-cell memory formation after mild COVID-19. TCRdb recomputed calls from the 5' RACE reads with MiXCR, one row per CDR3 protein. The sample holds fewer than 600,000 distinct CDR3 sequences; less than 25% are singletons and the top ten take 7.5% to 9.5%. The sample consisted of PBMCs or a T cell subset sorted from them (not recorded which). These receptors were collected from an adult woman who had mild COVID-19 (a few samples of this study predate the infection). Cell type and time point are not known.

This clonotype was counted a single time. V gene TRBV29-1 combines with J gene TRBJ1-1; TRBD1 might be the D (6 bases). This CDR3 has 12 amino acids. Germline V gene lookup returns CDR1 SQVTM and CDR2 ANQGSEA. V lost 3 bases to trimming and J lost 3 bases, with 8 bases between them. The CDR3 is CSVEGGYTEAFF. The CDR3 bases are TGCAGCGTTGAGGGGGGCTACACTGAAGCTTTCTTT. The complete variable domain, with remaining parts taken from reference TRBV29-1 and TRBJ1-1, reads SAVISQKPSRDICQRGTSLTIQCQVDSQVTMMFWYRQQPGQSLTLIATANQGSEATYESGFVIDKFPISRPNLTFSTLTVSNMSPEDSSIYLCSVEGGYTEAFFGQGTRLTVV.

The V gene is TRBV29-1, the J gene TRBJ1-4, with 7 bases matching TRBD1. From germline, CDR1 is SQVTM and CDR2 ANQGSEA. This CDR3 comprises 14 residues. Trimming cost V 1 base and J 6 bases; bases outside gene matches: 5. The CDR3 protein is CSVEVGTVDEKLFF. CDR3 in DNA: TGCAGCGTTGAAGTGGGGACAGTCGATGAAAAACTGTTTTTT. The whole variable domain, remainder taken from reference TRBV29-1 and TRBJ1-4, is SAVISQKPSRDICQRGTSLTIQCQVDSQVTMMFWYRQQPGQSLTLIATANQGSEATYESGFVIDKFPISRPNLTFSTLTVSNMSPEDSSIYLCSVEVGTVDEKLFFGSGTQLSVL.

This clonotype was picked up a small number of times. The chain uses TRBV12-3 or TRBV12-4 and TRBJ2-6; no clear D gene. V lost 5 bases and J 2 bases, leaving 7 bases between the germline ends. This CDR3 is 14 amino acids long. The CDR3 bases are TGTGCCAGCAGTCCGTTCCCTGGGGCCAACGTCCTGACTTTC. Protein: CASSPFPGANVLTF.

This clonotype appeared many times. Here the CDR3 reads CASSPGDSSYEQYF. Here the CDR3 DNA reads TGTGCCAGCAGTCCGGGGGACAGCTCCTACGAGCAGTACTTC. This chain connects TRBV27 to TRBJ2-7; D might be TRBD1 (7 bases). Trimming cost V 5 bases and J 0 bases, with 11 bases left between them. CDR3 length: 14 amino acids. Germline CDR1 is MNHEY and CDR2 is SMNVEV (reference sequence).

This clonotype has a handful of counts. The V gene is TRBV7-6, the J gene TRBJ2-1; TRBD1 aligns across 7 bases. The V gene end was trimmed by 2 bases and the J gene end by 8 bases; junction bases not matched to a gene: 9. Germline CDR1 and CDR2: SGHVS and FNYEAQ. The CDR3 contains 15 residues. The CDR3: CASSLRVPQGDEQFF. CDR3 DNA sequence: TGTGCCAGCAGCTTACGGGTCCCTCAGGGGGATGAGCAGTTCTTC.

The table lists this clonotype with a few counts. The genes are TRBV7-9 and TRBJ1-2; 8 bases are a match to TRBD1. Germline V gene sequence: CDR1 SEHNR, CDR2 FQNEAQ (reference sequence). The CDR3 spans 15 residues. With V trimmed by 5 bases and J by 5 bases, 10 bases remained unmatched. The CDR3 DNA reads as TGTGCCAGCAGCGACGCCGGGACAGGTCCTTATGGCTACACCTTC. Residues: CASSDAGTGPYGYTF.

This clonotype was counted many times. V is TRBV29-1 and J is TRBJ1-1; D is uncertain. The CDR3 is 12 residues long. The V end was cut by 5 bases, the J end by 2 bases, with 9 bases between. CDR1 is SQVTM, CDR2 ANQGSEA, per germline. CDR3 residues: CSVSDGNTEAFF. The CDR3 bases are TGCAGCGTTTCAGACGGCAACACTGAAGCTTTCTTT.

CDR3 amino acids: CASSPSPFGTANYGYTF. CDR3 coding DNA: TGTGCCAGCAGTCCATCCCCTTTTGGGACCGCAAACTATGGCTACACCTTC. The chain joins TRBV12-3 or TRBV12-4 to TRBJ1-2, with D perhaps TRBD1 (5 bases). V was cut by 5 bases and J by 2 bases, with 21 bases left in between. CDR3 length equals 17 residues.

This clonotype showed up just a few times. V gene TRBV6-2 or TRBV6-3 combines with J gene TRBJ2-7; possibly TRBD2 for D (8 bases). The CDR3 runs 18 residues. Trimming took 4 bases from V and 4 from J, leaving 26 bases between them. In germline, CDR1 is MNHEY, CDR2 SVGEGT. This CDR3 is CASSSRNPGGGRTYEQYF. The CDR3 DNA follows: TGTGCCAGCAGTTCACGAAACCCGGGAGGGGGCAGGACGTACGAGCAGTACTTC.

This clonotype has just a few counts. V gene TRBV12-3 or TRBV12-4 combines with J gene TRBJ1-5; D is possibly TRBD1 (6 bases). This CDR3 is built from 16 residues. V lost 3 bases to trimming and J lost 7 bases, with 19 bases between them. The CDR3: CASSFGGGGGLQPQHF. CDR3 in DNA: TGTGCCAGCAGTTTTGGAGGAGGAGGGGGATTGCAGCCCCAGCATTTT.

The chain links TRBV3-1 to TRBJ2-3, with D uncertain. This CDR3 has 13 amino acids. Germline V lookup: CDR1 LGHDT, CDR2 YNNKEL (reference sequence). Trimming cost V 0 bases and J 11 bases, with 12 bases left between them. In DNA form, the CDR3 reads TGTGCCAGCAGCCAAGAATCCACGAGCCGGCAGTATTTT. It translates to CASSQESTSRQYF.

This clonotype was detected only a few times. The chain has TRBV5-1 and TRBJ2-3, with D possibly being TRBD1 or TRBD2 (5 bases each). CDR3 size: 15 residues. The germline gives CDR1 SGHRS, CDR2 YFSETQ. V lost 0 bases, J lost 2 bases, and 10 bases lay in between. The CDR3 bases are TGCGCCAGCAGCTTGGAAGGGGACCTCACAGATACGCAGTATTTT. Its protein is CASSLEGDLTDTQYF.

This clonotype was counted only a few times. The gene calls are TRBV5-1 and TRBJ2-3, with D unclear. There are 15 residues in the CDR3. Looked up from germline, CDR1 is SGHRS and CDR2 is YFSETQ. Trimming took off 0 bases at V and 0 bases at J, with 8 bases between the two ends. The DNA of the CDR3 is TGCGCCAGCAGCTTGGGGGGATTAAGCACAGATACGCAGTATTTT. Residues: CASSLGGLSTDTQYF.

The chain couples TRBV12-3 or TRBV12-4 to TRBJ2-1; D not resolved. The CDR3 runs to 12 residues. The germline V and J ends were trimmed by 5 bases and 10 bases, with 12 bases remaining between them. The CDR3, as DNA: TGTGCCAGCAGTCCAAGAGTGGGCGAGCAGTTCTTC. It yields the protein CASSPRVGEQFF.

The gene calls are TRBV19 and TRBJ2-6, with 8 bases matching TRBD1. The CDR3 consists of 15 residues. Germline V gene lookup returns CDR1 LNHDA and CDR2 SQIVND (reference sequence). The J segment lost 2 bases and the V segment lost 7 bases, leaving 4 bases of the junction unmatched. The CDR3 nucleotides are TGTGCCAGTAACAGACAGGGGACTGGGGCCAACGTCCTGACTTTC. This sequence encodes CASNRQGTGANVLTF.

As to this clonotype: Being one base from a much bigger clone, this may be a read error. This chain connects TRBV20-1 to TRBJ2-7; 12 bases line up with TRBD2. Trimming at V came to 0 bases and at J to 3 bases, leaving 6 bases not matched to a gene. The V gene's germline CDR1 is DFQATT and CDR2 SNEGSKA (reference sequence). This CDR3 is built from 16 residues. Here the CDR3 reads CSARDALAGGIYEQYF. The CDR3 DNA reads TGCAGTGCTAGAGATGCTCTAGCGGGGGGGATCTACGAGCAGTACTTC.

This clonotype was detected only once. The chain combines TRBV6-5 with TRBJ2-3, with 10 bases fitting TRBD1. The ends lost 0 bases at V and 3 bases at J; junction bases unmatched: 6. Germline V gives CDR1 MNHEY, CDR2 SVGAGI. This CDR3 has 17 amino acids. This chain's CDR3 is CASSYSMGTGVTDTQYF. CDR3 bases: TGTGCCAGCAGTTACTCGATGGGGACAGGGGTGACAGATACGCAGTATTTT.

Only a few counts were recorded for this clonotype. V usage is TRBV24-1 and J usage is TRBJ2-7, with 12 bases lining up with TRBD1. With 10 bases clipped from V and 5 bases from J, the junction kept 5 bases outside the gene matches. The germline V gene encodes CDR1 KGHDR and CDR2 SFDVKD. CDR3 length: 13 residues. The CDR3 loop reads CATGDRGLNEQYF. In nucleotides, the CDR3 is TGTGCCACTGGGGACAGGGGGCTGAACGAGCAGTACTTC.

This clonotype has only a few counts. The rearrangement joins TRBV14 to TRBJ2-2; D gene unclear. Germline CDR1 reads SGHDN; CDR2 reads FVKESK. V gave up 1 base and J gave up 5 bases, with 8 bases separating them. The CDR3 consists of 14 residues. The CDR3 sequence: CASSQAGPTGELFF. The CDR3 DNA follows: TGTGCCAGCAGCCAAGCCGGACCTACCGGGGAGCTGTTTTTT.

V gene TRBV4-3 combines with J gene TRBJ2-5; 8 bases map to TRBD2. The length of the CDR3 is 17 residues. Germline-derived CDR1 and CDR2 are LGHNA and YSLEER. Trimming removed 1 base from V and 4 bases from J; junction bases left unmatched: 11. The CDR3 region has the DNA TGCGCCAGCAGCCAAGGGGGCGGGAGGCGTAGGGGAGAGACCCAGTACTTC. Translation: CASSQGGGRRRGETQYF.

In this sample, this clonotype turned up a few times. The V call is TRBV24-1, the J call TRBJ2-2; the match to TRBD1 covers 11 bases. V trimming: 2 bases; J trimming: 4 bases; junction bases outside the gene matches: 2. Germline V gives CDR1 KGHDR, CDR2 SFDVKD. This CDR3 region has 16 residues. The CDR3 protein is CATSDSGQGATGELFF. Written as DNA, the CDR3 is TGTGCCACCAGTGATTCCGGACAGGGGGCCACCGGGGAGCTGTTTTTT.

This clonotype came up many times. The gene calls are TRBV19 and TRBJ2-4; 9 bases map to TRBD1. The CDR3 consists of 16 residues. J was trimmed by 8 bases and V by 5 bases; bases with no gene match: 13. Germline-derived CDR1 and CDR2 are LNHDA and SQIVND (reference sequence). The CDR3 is CASSPYPGTGLHIQYF. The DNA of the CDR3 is TGTGCCAGTAGTCCATATCCCGGGACAGGGTTGCACATTCAGTACTTC. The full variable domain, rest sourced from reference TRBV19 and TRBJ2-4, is DGGITQSPKYLFRKEGQNVTLSCEQNLNHDAMYWYRQDPGQGLRLIYYSQIVNDFQKGDIAEGYSVSREKKESFPLTVTSAQKNPTAFYLCASSPYPGTGLHIQYFGAGTRLSVL.

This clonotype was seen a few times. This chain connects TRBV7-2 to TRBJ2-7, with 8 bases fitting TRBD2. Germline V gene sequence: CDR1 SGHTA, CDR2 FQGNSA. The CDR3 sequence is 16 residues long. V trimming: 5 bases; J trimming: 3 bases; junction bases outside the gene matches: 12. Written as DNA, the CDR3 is TGTGCCAGCAGCCCCGTATTTGAGCGGGGGAGCTACGAGCAGTACTTC. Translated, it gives CASSPVFERGSYEQYF.

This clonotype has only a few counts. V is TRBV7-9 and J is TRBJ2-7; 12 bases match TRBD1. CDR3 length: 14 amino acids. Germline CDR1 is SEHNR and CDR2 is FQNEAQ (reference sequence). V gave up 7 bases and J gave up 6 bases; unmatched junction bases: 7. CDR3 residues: CASISGTGGSEQYF. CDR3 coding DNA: TGTGCCAGCATTTCCGGGACAGGGGGCTCCGAGCAGTACTTC.

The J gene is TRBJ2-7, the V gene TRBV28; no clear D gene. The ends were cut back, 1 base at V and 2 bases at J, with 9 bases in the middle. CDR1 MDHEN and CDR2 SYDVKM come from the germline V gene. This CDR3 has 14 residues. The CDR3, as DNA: TGTGCCAGCAGTTTATCTACATACACCTACGAGCAGTACTTC. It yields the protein CASSLSTYTYEQYF.

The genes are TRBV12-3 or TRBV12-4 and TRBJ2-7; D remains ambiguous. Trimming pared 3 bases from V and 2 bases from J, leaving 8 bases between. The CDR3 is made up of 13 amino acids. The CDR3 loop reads CASSFQDAYEQYF. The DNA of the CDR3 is TGTGCCAGCAGTTTCCAGGACGCCTACGAGCAGTACTTC.

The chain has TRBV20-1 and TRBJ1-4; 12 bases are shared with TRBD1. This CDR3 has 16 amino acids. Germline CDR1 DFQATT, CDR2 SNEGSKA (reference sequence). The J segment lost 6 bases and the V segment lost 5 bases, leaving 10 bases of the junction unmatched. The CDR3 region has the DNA TGCAGTGCTTCCCCCGGGACAGGGGGCGTCCATGAAAAACTGTTTTTT. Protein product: CSASPGTGGVHEKLFF.